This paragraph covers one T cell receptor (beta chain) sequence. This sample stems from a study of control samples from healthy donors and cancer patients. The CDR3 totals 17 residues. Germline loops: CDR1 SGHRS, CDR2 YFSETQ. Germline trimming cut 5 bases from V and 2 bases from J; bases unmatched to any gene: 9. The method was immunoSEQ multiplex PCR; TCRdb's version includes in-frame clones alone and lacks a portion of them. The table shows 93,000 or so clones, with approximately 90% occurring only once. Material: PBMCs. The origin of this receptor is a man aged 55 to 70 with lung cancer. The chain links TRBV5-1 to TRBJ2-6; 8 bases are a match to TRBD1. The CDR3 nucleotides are TGCGCCAGCAGTACGGGACAGGTGAGAGCTGGGGCCAACGTCCTGACTTTC. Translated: CASSTGQVRAGANVLTF. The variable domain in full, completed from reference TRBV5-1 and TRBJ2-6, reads KAGVTQTPRYLIKTRGQQVTLSCSPISGHRSVSWYQQTPGQGLQFLFEYFSETQRNKGNFPGRFSGRQFSNSRSEMNVSTLELGDSALYLCASSTGQVRAGANVLTFGAGSRLTVL.